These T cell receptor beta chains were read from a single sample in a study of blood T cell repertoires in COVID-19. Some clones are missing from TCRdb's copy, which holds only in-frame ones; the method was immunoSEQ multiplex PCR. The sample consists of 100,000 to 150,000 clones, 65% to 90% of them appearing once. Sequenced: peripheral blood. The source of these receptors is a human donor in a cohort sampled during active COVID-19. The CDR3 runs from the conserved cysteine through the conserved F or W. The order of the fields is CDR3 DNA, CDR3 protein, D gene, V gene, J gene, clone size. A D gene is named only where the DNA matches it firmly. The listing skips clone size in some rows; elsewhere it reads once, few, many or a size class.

TGTGCCAGCAGTGAATCCCCCCTTACAAACTATGGCTACACCTTC	CASSESPLTNYGYTF	.	TRBV2	TRBJ1-2	.
TGTGCCAGCAGTTACGCTAGCGGGGGGGCGAAAGATACGCAGTATTTT	CASSYASGGAKDTQYF	TRBD2	TRBV6-2/TRBV6-3	TRBJ2-3	.
TGCGCCAGCAGCTCCCTTCCAACCCCGCAGACAGATACGCAGTATTTT	CASSSLPTPQTDTQYF	.	TRBV5-1	TRBJ2-3	once
TGTGCCAGTAGTATTACCCCGGGAGGTGCTGGAAACACCATATATTTT	CASSITPGGAGNTIYF	.	TRBV19	TRBJ1-3	once
TGTGCCAGCAGCTTAGCGCGGGCAGGGCGGGGGTCCCAGCATTTT	CASSLARAGRGSQHF	.	TRBV7-2	TRBJ1-5	once
TGTGCCAGCAGAGAAGGGACAGGGGGGACTGAAGCTTTCTTT	CASREGTGGTEAFF	TRBD1	TRBV2	TRBJ1-1	.
TGTGCCATCAGTGAGTCGATCGGGCTAGCGGGGCGAAACCAAGAGACCCAGTACTTC	CAISESIGLAGRNQETQYF	TRBD2	TRBV10-3	TRBJ2-5	.
TGTGCCAGCAGCCACCTCCTAGCGGGGGCCGGCACAGATACGCAGTATTTT	CASSHLLAGAGTDTQYF	TRBD2	TRBV14	TRBJ2-3	.
TGCGCCAGCAGCCCGTCGGCTCCCAGGGGGCAAGAGACCCAGTACTTC	CASSPSAPRGQETQYF	TRBD1	TRBV4-3	TRBJ2-5	once
TGTGCCAGCAGCCTGGGACAGGGGGTGGCCGGGGAGCTGTTTTTT	CASSLGQGVAGELFF	TRBD1	TRBV5-6	TRBJ2-2	.
TGTGCCAGCAGCCAACAGGTATCGAACACCGGGGAGCTGTTTTTT	CASSQQVSNTGELFF	.	TRBV3-1/TRBV3-2	TRBJ2-2	.
TGTGCCAGCAGCTTAGACAGAAGAAACACCATATATTTT	CASSLDRRNTIYF	.	TRBV11-2	TRBJ1-3	few
TGTGCCAGCAGCTTGAGAACTAGCGGGGCCCGGATGACAGATACGCAGTATTTT	CASSLRTSGARMTDTQYF	TRBD2	TRBV5-5	TRBJ2-3	once
TGTGCCAGCAGCCCCCCTTGGGACAGGGGGCTCGAGCAGTACTTC	CASSPPWDRGLEQYF	TRBD1	TRBV7-9	TRBJ2-7	few
TGTGCCAGTAGTCTAAAATGGGGACAGGGCGAGCAGTACTTC	CASSLKWGQGEQYF	TRBD1	TRBV19	TRBJ2-7	.
TGTGCCAGCAGCCGCACTAGCGGGGGGCGCTCCTACAATGAGCAGTTCTTC	CASSRTSGGRSYNEQFF	TRBD2	TRBV14	TRBJ2-1	.
TGTGCCAGCAGACAGGGCTCCTTGTACGAGCAGTACTTC	CASRQGSLYEQYF	.	TRBV6-5	TRBJ2-7	once
TGTGCCAGCGGGCAGGGCTATGGCTACACCTTC	CASGQGYGYTF	.	TRBV6-5	TRBJ1-2	.
TGTGCCAGCAGTTACGGGGGCCTCGGGGAGCAGTACTTC	CASSYGGLGEQYF	.	TRBV6-5	TRBJ2-7	.
TGTGCCAGCAGCGCCCGGACAGGGGGGGATGAAAAACTGTTTTTT	CASSARTGGDEKLFF	TRBD1	TRBV11-2	TRBJ1-4	.
TGTGCCAGTAGCTGGGACAGGGCAGAGACCCAGTACTTC	CASSWDRAETQYF	TRBD1	TRBV19	TRBJ2-5	.
TGTGCCAGCAGACGACAGGGGAGGGATGGCTACACCTTC	CASRRQGRDGYTF	TRBD1	TRBV7-9	TRBJ1-2	.
TGTGCCAGCAGTCAAGGTCTAGCGGGGGGTCCCTACAATGAGCAGTTCTTC	CASSQGLAGGPYNEQFF	TRBD2	TRBV4-2	TRBJ2-1	.
TGCAGCGTTGTTCGGGTAGCGGGGGGCGGGGAGACCCAGTACTTC	CSVVRVAGGGETQYF	TRBD2	TRBV29-1	TRBJ2-5	.
TGTGCCAGCTCACCACGGACAGGGGGCGCAGATACGCAGTATTTT	CASSPRTGGADTQYF	TRBD1	TRBV18	TRBJ2-3	.
TGTGCCAGTAGTATGACAGGGGCGGGCACAGATACGCAGTATTTT	CASSMTGAGTDTQYF	TRBD1	TRBV19	TRBJ2-3	.
TGTGCCAGCAGCCAAGATCCCACGTCGGGGAACATTCAGTACTTC	CASSQDPTSGNIQYF	.	TRBV3-1/TRBV3-2	TRBJ2-4	.
TGTGCCAGCAGCCCGGGCGTGGAGGGAAACACTGAAGCTTTCTTT	CASSPGVEGNTEAFF	.	TRBV7-8	TRBJ1-1	.
TGTGCCAGCAGCGCCCAGACAGGGGAAGGCTACACCTTC	CASSAQTGEGYTF	TRBD1	TRBV7-9	TRBJ1-2	few
TGTGCCAGCACCTCCTCCGGCGGGAGAGGTGAGACCCAGTACTTC	CASTSSGGRGETQYF	TRBD2	TRBV6-5	TRBJ2-5	.
TGTGCCAGCAGAACCCAGAGGTTCGCTGAAGCTTTCTTT	CASRTQRFAEAFF	.	TRBV12-3/TRBV12-4	TRBJ1-1	.
TGTGCCAGTAGAACCCAGGGTTATTCAGATACGCAGTATTTT	CASRTQGYSDTQYF	.	TRBV19	TRBJ2-3	.
TGTGCCAGCAGCTTAGAAGGACAGGGTGCCCGAAATTCACCCCTCCACTTT	CASSLEGQGARNSPLHF	TRBD1	TRBV7-6	TRBJ1-6	.
TGTGCCAGCAGCCGACCGGGACAGGGGACCGAGACCCAGTACTTC	CASSRPGQGTETQYF	TRBD1	TRBV3-1/TRBV3-2	TRBJ2-5	.
TGTGCCAGCAGCTGGGGACAGGACCCAGATACGCAGTATTTT	CASSWGQDPDTQYF	TRBD1	TRBV5-6	TRBJ2-3	.
TGTGCCAGCCACGATGAAACAGGGGATACGCAGTATTTT	CASHDETGDTQYF	.	TRBV7-9	TRBJ2-3	.
TGCGCCAGCAGCCAAGATCGGCAGGCCGTCTGGCCCCAGCATTTT	CASSQDRQAVWPQHF	.	TRBV4-1	TRBJ1-5	few
TGTGCCAGCAGCACTTTACAGGGCCCTTATAGCAATCAGCCCCAGCATTTT	CASSTLQGPYSNQPQHF	.	TRBV7-6	TRBJ1-5	.
TGTGCCATGACTCCGGGACAGGGGAGGTATGGCTACACCTTC	CAMTPGQGRYGYTF	TRBD1	TRBV2	TRBJ1-2	few
TGCGCCAGCAGATCAGACTCTCCCACCTACGAGCAGTACTTC	CASRSDSPTYEQYF	.	TRBV5-1	TRBJ2-7	.
TGTGCCAGCAGCGGGCAGGGGGACTATGGCTACACCTTC	CASSGQGDYGYTF	TRBD1	TRBV7-2	TRBJ1-2	.
TGTGCCAGCCTTACCACTAGCGTTGGGGAGACCCAGTACTTC	CASLTTSVGETQYF	TRBD2	TRBV5-8	TRBJ2-5	.
TGTGCCAGTCTGGGGCCGGACAGAGAGAATGAGCAGTTCTTC	CASLGPDRENEQFF	.	TRBV19	TRBJ2-1	.
TGCGCCAGCAGCTTGGTAAGGGACAGGAGCTCCTACAATGAGCAGTTCTTC	CASSLVRDRSSYNEQFF	TRBD1	TRBV5-1	TRBJ2-1	.
TGTGCCAGCCAGGGGGTCACCGGGGAGCTGTTTTTT	CASQGVTGELFF	TRBD1	TRBV18	TRBJ2-2	.
TGTGCCAGCACCCAGGGGGCAGGGAACACTGAAGCTTTCTTT	CASTQGAGNTEAFF	TRBD1	TRBV7-9	TRBJ1-1	.
TGTGCCAGCAGTTACCCTTACGGTCTCTGGGACAGGGGGAATGATCAGCCCCAGCATTTT	CASSYPYGLWDRGNDQPQHF	TRBD1	TRBV6-2/TRBV6-3	TRBJ1-5	.
TGTGCCAGCAGCGTAGTGAGGACAGAGAACCGACCTAACTATGGCTACACCTTC	CASSVVRTENRPNYGYTF	.	TRBV9	TRBJ1-2	few
TGCAGCGTTATTGTCAGGGGCTACGAGCAGTACTTC	CSVIVRGYEQYF	.	TRBV29-1	TRBJ2-7	.
TGTGCCATCAGTTCGGACAGGGGGGAGGACTACGAGCAGTACTTC	CAISSDRGEDYEQYF	TRBD1	TRBV10-3	TRBJ2-7	.
TGTGCCAGCAGCTTTGGGCGGGGAGGCGGCAGCACAGATACGCAGTATTTT	CASSFGRGGGSTDTQYF	.	TRBV11-2	TRBJ2-3	once
TGCAGCGTAGGACAGGGGGCAGGTGATGGCTACACCTTC	CSVGQGAGDGYTF	TRBD1	TRBV29-1	TRBJ1-2	.
TGTGCCAGCAGTGAATCTGGGACTAGCGGGACCTCCAAACACTACAATGAGCAGTTCTTC	CASSESGTSGTSKHYNEQFF	TRBD2	TRBV2	TRBJ2-1	few